The entry that follows covers one TCR beta chain sequence. Its specific antigen is unknown. The input lacks base qualities; no much larger clone sits a single base away. Genomic DNA was isolated from the sorted cells so that the TCRbeta CDR3 region could be sequenced. The immunoSEQ Assay was used for sequencing of TCRbeta CDR3 regions. TCRdb limited this immuneACCESS table to in-frame rearrangements with V and J called. A share of clones is missing; checked studies link under half to unresolved V genes, and the rest is unexplained. For this sample the table gives 35,000 to 45,000 clones, of which around 90% were detected only once. The ten largest clones add up to around 31% of the sample. The trial excluded patients who had a history of autoimmune disease or were on systemic immunosuppression. In every dose cohort, peripheral blood was drawn for TCR sequencing at baseline, cycle 4 day 1, and cycle 7 day 1. Samples came from an open-label, multicenter, first-in-human phase I dose-escalation trial of ivuxolimab. The trial enrolled adults with locally advanced or metastatic head and neck squamous cell, hepatocellular, melanoma or renal cell carcinoma. Before TCR sequencing, CD4+ and CD8+ T cells were separately sorted from peripheral blood.

The germline V gene yields MDHEN for CDR1 and SYDVKM for CDR2. Trimming removed 3 bases from V and 12 bases from J; the gene matches leave 8 bases unexplained. The CDR3, cysteine through phenylalanine, is 13 amino acids long. CDR3 DNA only is kept here, 39 bases in frame from base 1. The data originate from a study of OX40 agonist ivuxolimab in advanced cancers. In the study overall: Ivuxolimab was an agonistic, fully human IgG2 monoclonal antibody directed against OX40 (CD134), a costimulatory receptor. Of the approximately 53 patients in dose escalation, 19 had hepatocellular carcinoma, some 15 had melanoma, 9 had renal cell carcinoma and 9 had head and neck cancer. In the dose-escalation cohort, 70% to 85% of patients were male, and the mean age was roughly 60 years with a range of roughly 20 to 85. Peripheral TCRbeta sequencing was intended to test whether TCR sequence diversity was altered and clonal T-cell expansion was caused by ivuxolimab. The paper reports the monotherapy dose-escalation portion (N ≈ 50 patients) of the phase I ivuxolimab trial. Partial responses occurred in three dose-escalation patients: two with cutaneous melanoma and one with hepatocellular carcinoma. Intravenous ivuxolimab was administered to patients every 2 weeks at six dose levels: 0.01, 0.1, 0.3, 1.5, 3 and 10 mg/kg. Patients were allowed to have had prior anti-PD-1, anti-PD-L1 or anti-CTLA-4 therapy, and around two fifths of the dose-escalation patients had been treated with checkpoint inhibitors.

Paper-wide results and their limitations: Low levels of normalized T-cell clonal expansion were also seen in some patients who did not respond. At doses of 0.1 to 3.0 mg/kg, clonal expansion of both CD4+ and CD8+ T cells in blood was seen between baseline and week 6. Antigen specificity was not determined for the clonally expanded peripheral T cells. After ivuxolimab, more expanded clones were found on average in CD8+ T cells than in CD4+ T cells. In partial responders in the 0.1-3.0 mg/kg groups, normalized peripheral clonal expansion was found to be among the lowest, especially among CD8+ T cells.

The sequence was collected from an adult with an advanced solid tumor such as melanoma, head and neck, liver or kidney cancer. The sample consisted of CD4+ or CD8+ T cells sorted from blood, taken in a trial of the OX40 agonist ivuxolimab. The chain joins TRBV28 to TRBJ2-4; 7 middle bases align to TRBD2. The CDR3 amino acid sequence is: CASSLGTTGRQYF. The DNA sequence is as follows: TGTGCCAGCAGTTTGGGGACTACCGGCCGTCAGTACTTC. Outside the CDR3, residues come from the reference TRBV28 and TRBJ2-4 proteins, so the full variable domain is: DVKVTQSSRYLVKRTGEKVFLECVQDMDHENMFWYRQDPGLGLRLIYFSYDVKMKEKGDIPEGYSVSREKKERFSLILESASTNQTSMYLCASSLGTTGRQYFGAGTRLSVL.